These T cell receptor beta chains were read from a single sample in a study of cytomegalovirus exposure and HLA in healthy donors. This table comes from immunoSEQ multiplex PCR, and its TCRdb copy is limited to in-frame clones, with some not included. Found here are approximately 150,000 clones, about two thirds of them singletons; the top ten hold around 9.3%. Specimen: PBMCs. The source of these receptors is a man aged 25 to 40 in good health and CMV-seropositive. CDR3s include the opening cysteine and the closing phenylalanine or tryptophan. The order of the fields is V gene, J gene, D gene, clone size, CDR3 DNA, CDR3 protein. The D gene is left open where the match is weak. Clone size is not always given. Where it is, it says once, few, many or a class for expanded clones.

TRBV19,TRBJ1-1,-,few,TGTGCCAGTAGTATAGTCAGGGGGAACACTGAAGCTTTCTTT,CASSIVRGNTEAFF
TRBV5-5,TRBJ2-7,TRBD1,once,TGTGCCAGCAGCCCATGGACAGGACGAAACTACGAGCAGTACTTC,CASSPWTGRNYEQYF
TRBV2,TRBJ1-1,-,-,TGTGCCAGCAGTGTCCCGCAGATGAACACTGAAGCTTTCTTT,CASSVPQMNTEAFF
TRBV30,TRBJ2-3,TRBD2,-,TGTGCCTGGAGTACCCCAGGGCTAGCGGTGGGAGATACGCAGTATTTT,CAWSTPGLAVGDTQYF
TRBV27,TRBJ2-3,TRBD2,-,TGTGCCAGCAGTCTTCCTACTGGGACTAGCGGGGGAGGGACAGATACGCAGTATTTT,CASSLPTGTSGGGTDTQYF
TRBV6-6,TRBJ2-7,-,-,TGTGCCAGCAGTTACTCGAAGGGACACTTCTACGAGCAGTACTTC,CASSYSKGHFYEQYF
TRBV7-9,TRBJ1-1,TRBD1,once,TGTGCCAGCAGCCGCTCGACAGGGGAAAACACTGAAGCTTTCTTT,CASSRSTGENTEAFF
TRBV28,TRBJ1-2,-,-,TGTGCCAGCAGCCAGGGTCTAGGGATCCCCTATGGCTACACCTTC,CASSQGLGIPYGYTF
TRBV7-8,TRBJ2-3,TRBD2,-,TGTGCCAGCAGCTTAGACCAGAGCGGGAGGGCCATGACAGATACGCAGTATTTT,CASSLDQSGRAMTDTQYF
TRBV2,TRBJ1-5,-,-,TGTGCCAGCAGGCCCAGGGATGTTTTCAATCAGCCCCAGCATTTT,CASRPRDVFNQPQHF
TRBV7-3,TRBJ1-1,-,few,TGTGCCAGCAGCTTAGGGGCGTCTACTGAAGCTTTCTTT,CASSLGASTEAFF
TRBV11-1,TRBJ2-7,TRBD2,once,TGTGCCAGCAGCTTAACACTAGCGGGATCCGGCGAGCAGTACTTC,CASSLTLAGSGEQYF
TRBV18,TRBJ1-1,-,few,TGTGCCAGCTCAAGGGGCGTGAACACTGAAGCTTTCTTT,CASSRGVNTEAFF
TRBV30,TRBJ2-7,TRBD1,few,TGTGCCTGGAGGAAATCCGGGACAGGGTTCTACGAGCAGTACTTC,CAWRKSGTGFYEQYF
TRBV4-1,TRBJ1-2,-,-,TGCGCCAGCAGCCCCCAAATCCGGAGGGAAGGGTATGGCTACACCTTC,CASSPQIRREGYGYTF
TRBV11-2,TRBJ2-2,TRBD2,-,TGTGCCAGCAGCTTAATGGGACTAGCGAACACCGGGGAGCTGTTTTTT,CASSLMGLANTGELFF
TRBV19,TRBJ1-5,-,-,TGTGCCAGTAGGTCGAGGGCTGGCAATCAGCCCCAGCATTTT,CASRSRAGNQPQHF
TRBV5-1,TRBJ1-1,-,few,TGCGCCAGCAGCTTGGTTGGGACTGGGAACACTGAAGCTTTCTTT,CASSLVGTGNTEAFF
TRBV5-1,TRBJ2-5,TRBD2,-,TGCGCCAGCAGCTTGAATCCTAGCGGGTCGAAAGAGACCCAGTACTTC,CASSLNPSGSKETQYF
TRBV30,TRBJ1-2,TRBD1,-,TGTGCCTGGAGTCCCCCCGGGACAGCAGCTAACTATGGCTACACCTTC,CAWSPPGTAANYGYTF
TRBV19,TRBJ1-1,TRBD1,few,TGTGCCAGTAGTATAGTGACAGGGGGCACTGAAGCTTTCTTT,CASSIVTGGTEAFF
TRBV5-4,TRBJ1-2,TRBD1,-,TGTGCCAGCAGCTTATCCGGGACAGGGGGATTTCGCGGCTACACCTTC,CASSLSGTGGFRGYTF
TRBV7-9,TRBJ1-4,-,-,TGTGCCAGCAGCCACGGACAAGCAACTAATGAAAAACTGTTTTTT,CASSHGQATNEKLFF
TRBV13,TRBJ1-2,TRBD1,-,TGTGCCAGCAGCACGGGACAGGGGGGGTATGGCTACACCTTC,CASSTGQGGYGYTF
TRBV6-1,TRBJ1-1,-,-,TGTGCCAGCAGTGGTGGAGCGAACACTGAAGCTTTCTTT,CASSGGANTEAFF
TRBV7-6,TRBJ2-7,-,-,TGTGCCAGCAGCTTAGTGAGGGACGAGCAGTACTTC,CASSLVRDEQYF
TRBV7-8,TRBJ2-2,TRBD2,few,TGTGCCAGCAGCCGGACTAGCGGGACCGGGGAGCTGTTTTTT,CASSRTSGTGELFF
TRBV4-1,TRBJ2-5,TRBD2,-,TGCGCCAGCAGCCACACACTAGCGGGATTATATGAGACCCAGTACTTC,CASSHTLAGLYETQYF
TRBV21-1,TRBJ1-3,-,few,TGTGCCAGCAGCAATATCAGACTTGAGGCTGGAAACACCATATATTTT,CASSNIRLEAGNTIYF
TRBV16,TRBJ2-7,-,-,TGTGCCAGCAGCCTGCTGGGCGGGGCCTACGAGCAGTACTTC,CASSLLGGAYEQYF
TRBV10-3,TRBJ1-2,-,-,TGTGCCATCAGTGAATCAGGGAGGAATAACTATGGCTACACCTTC,CAISESGRNNYGYTF
TRBV10-3,TRBJ1-1,-,few,TGTGCCATCAGTGACAGGGAAGAAGCTTTCTTT,CAISDREEAFF
TRBV19,TRBJ1-1,-,-,TGTGCCAGTAGCCGGTCCGGGTCATACACTGAAGCTTTCTTT,CASSRSGSYTEAFF
TRBV18,TRBJ1-1,-,-,TGTGCCAGCTCACAGGAGGAGGTGACTGAAGCTTTCTTT,CASSQEEVTEAFF
TRBV15,TRBJ2-7,-,few,TGTGCCACCAGCAGCCAACAGGGTTACGAGCAGTACTTC,CATSSQQGYEQYF
TRBV27,TRBJ2-7,-,-,TGTGCCAGCGGACAGACATCGACCTACGAGCAGTACTTC,CASGQTSTYEQYF
TRBV5-6,TRBJ2-3,-,-,TGTGCCAGCAGCTATCTGGGTTACGCGGATAGCACAGATACGCAGTATTTT,CASSYLGYADSTDTQYF
TRBV5-1,TRBJ2-5,TRBD1,-,TGCGCCAGCAGCGGACAGGGGTTGGTGCAAGAGACCCAGTACTTC,CASSGQGLVQETQYF
TRBV19,TRBJ1-1,-,few,TGTGCCAGTAGTCCACTGATCGCGCAGGGCGACGATGAAGCTTTCTTT,CASSPLIAQGDDEAFF
TRBV4-2,TRBJ2-1,TRBD2,-,TGTGCCAGCAGCCAAGCAACTAGCGGGAGGGCAGACAATGAGCAGTTCTTC,CASSQATSGRADNEQFF
TRBV2,TRBJ2-5,TRBD1,-,TGTGCCAGCAGCCGGGATTGGACAGGGGAGGAGACCCAGTACTTC,CASSRDWTGEETQYF
TRBV7-9,TRBJ1-2,-,-,TGTGCCAGCAGCTCCTTAGATGGCTACACCTTC,CASSSLDGYTF
TRBV5-1,TRBJ1-2,TRBD1,few,TGCGCCAGCAGCAAGGGACAGGGGGTTTTAGGAAGCGGCTACACCTTC,CASSKGQGVLGSGYTF
TRBV15,TRBJ2-1,TRBD2,few,TGTGCCACCAGCAGAGAAAGCGGGGGCTCGAGCTCCTACAATGAGCAGTTCTTC,CATSRESGGSSSYNEQFF
TRBV11-2,TRBJ1-2,-,-,TGTGCCAGCAGCCCCGGGGATTGGGCGGCTGGCTACACCTTC,CASSPGDWAAGYTF
TRBV10-3,TRBJ2-1,-,-,TGTGCCATCAGTGGGACTTCCAACGATGAGCAGTTCTTC,CAISGTSNDEQFF
TRBV6-6,TRBJ1-2,-,once,TGTGCCAGCAGCAAAGTGATAGCTAACTATGGCTACACCTTC,CASSKVIANYGYTF
TRBV7-9,TRBJ2-7,TRBD1,-,TGTGCCAGCAGCTCGGGACAGGTTCGCTACGAGCAGTACTTC,CASSSGQVRYEQYF
TRBV11-2,TRBJ1-2,TRBD1,-,TGTGCCAGCAGCTCCAGGGGGTTCAGCTATGGCTACACCTTC,CASSSRGFSYGYTF
TRBV12-2,TRBJ1-4,-,-,TGTGCAAGTCGCTTCTGCCAGGGAGGCGAAAAACTGTTTTTT,CASRFCQGGEKLFF
TRBV27,TRBJ2-7,-,-,TGTGCCAGCAGTTTGGAGACTAGTAGTGGGGGGTACGAGCAGTACTTC,CASSLETSSGGYEQYF
TRBV7-2,TRBJ1-5,TRBD1,few,TGTGCCAGCAGCTTGGCAGGGGGCTTCAGCAATCAGCCCCAGCATTTT,CASSLAGGFSNQPQHF
TRBV14,TRBJ2-2,-,-,TGTGCCAGCAGTCCGGACAAAAACCCCCTGAACACCGGGGAGCTGTTTTTT,CASSPDKNPLNTGELFF
TRBV7-3,TRBJ2-3,TRBD2,-,TGTGCCAGCAGCTTATGGGGGTCGGCGGGAGGCTCCACAGATACGCAGTATTTT,CASSLWGSAGGSTDTQYF
TRBV7-2,TRBJ1-5,-,-,TGTGCCAGCAGCTCCTCGACAGGTTTTAATCAGCCCCAGCATTTT,CASSSSTGFNQPQHF